This T cell receptor beta chain comes out of a study of blood T cell repertoires in COVID-19. The V gene's germline CDR1 is SNHLY and CDR2 FYNNEI. The CDR3 runs 13 residues. V gave up 4 bases and J gave up 8 bases; unmatched junction bases: 6. Method: immunoSEQ multiplex PCR; TCRdb's copy keeps in-frame clones and lacks some. The sample includes some 40,000 clones, around 90% seen only once; the top ten take around 5.8%. V gene TRBV2 combines with J gene TRBJ1-2; TRBD1 aligns across 8 bases. The sample was peripheral blood. This receptor was taken from a woman of 80 years or more with acute or convalescent COVID-19. CDR3 DNA: TGTGCCAGCAGTGTTCAGGGGGCAGGCGGCTACACCTTC. Residues: CASSVQGAGGYTF.